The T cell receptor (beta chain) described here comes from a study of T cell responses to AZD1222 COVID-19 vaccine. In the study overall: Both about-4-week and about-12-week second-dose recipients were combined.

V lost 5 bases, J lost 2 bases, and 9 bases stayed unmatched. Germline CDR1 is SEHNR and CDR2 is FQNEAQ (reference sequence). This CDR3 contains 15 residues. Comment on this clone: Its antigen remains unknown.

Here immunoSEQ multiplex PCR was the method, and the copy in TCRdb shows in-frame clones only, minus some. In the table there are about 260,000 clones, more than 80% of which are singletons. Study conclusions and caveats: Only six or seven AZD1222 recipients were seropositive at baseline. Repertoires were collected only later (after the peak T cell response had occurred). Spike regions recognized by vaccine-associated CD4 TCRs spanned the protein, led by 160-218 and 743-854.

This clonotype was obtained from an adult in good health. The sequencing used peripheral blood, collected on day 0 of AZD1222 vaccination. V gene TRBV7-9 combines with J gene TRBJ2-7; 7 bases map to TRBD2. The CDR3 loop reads CASSPPGGRPYEQYF. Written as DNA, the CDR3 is TGTGCCAGCAGCCCCCCGGGGGGACGTCCCTACGAGCAGTACTTC.